This passage covers 27 T cell receptor beta chains from one sample sequenced in a study of shared T cell receptors in the human thymus. Clones were read by immunoSEQ multiplex PCR, and TCRdb kept only the in-frame ones, dropping some. The table shows some 700,000 clones, with around 87% occurring only once. These data were likewise used in another study, on human thymus T cells.

Material for sequencing was thymocytes. Receptors originate from a boy in the first two years of life with a congenital heart defect.

V gene TRBV12-5 combines with J gene TRBJ2-1, with TRBD2 matching 12 bases. This CDR3 is built from 16 residues. The V gene end was trimmed by 5 bases and the J gene end by 0 bases; junction bases not matched to a gene: 2. Germline V gene lookup returns CDR1 LGHNT and CDR2 FRNRAP. The CDR3 is CASGKTSGSSYNEQFF. In DNA, the CDR3 is TGTGCTAGTGGTAAGACTAGCGGGAGCTCCTACAATGAGCAGTTCTTC.

The V gene is TRBV30, the J gene TRBJ2-1; the D gene is possibly TRBD1 (5 bases). This CDR3 has 14 amino acids. V was clipped by 1 base and J by 10 bases, with 17 bases between them. CDR1 and CDR2 from the germline V gene are GTSNPN and SVGIG (reference sequence). CDR3 sequence reads: CAWSGGALRGEQFF. In DNA form, the CDR3 reads TGTGCCTGGAGTGGTGGGGCCCTCCGAGGCGAGCAGTTCTTC.

The chain is built from TRBV4-2 and TRBJ1-2, with no clear D. CDR1 is LGHNA, CDR2 YNFKEQ, per germline. This CDR3 spans 16 amino acids. Trimming pared 0 bases from V and 0 bases from J, leaving 11 bases between. As DNA, the CDR3 is TGTGCCAGCAGCCAAGAGTTAGTCCCTCCTAACTATGGCTACACCTTC. This encodes CASSQELVPPNYGYTF.

In DNA, the CDR3 is TGTGCCAGCAGCTTAGGGGAACGGGAGGGACAGGGCGAGCAGTTCTTC. Its translation is CASSLGEREGQGEQFF. This rearrangement joins TRBV7-2 to TRBJ2-1; tentative D call: TRBD1 (9 bases). The CDR3 contains 16 residues. Germline CDR1 and CDR2: SGHTA and FQGNSA. Trimming shortened V by 1 base and J by 10 bases, and 20 bases separated the two germline ends.

The CDR3 coding sequence is TGTGCCAGCAGGGGGGGGCAGGGGAGCAATCAGCCCCAGCATTTT. This codes for CASRGGQGSNQPQHF. V gene TRBV2 combines with J gene TRBJ1-5; D possibly corresponds to TRBD1 (6 bases). V was pared by 6 bases and J by 1 base, with 13 bases between. Germline V gene sequence: CDR1 SNHLY, CDR2 FYNNEI. CDR3 size: 15 residues.

The rearrangement joins TRBV27 to TRBJ1-1; 9 bases are shared with TRBD1. The CDR3 totals 18 residues. The J segment lost 3 bases and the V segment lost 5 bases, leaving 16 bases of the junction unmatched. Germline lookup yields CDR1 MNHEY and CDR2 SMNVEV (reference sequence). CDR3 protein: CASSPPPGTGKQDTEAFF. The CDR3 coding sequence is TGTGCCAGCAGTCCGCCGCCCGGGACAGGGAAACAGGACACTGAAGCTTTCTTT.

This clone was counted a single time. The CDR3 region has the DNA TGCGCCAGCAGTCCCCTGGGGGCTACGCCCCAACACGAGCAGTACTTC. It translates to CASSPLGATPQHEQYF. The J gene is TRBJ2-7, the V gene TRBV23-1, with D possibly being TRBD1 (6 bases). TRBV23-1 is known as an ORF, though its function is uncertain. V lost 4 bases and J 5 bases, leaving 21 bases between the germline ends. This CDR3 is built from 16 residues.

This clone was picked up one time. V usage is TRBV5-6 and J usage is TRBJ1-2; D remains unclear. The CDR3 is 12 residues long. The germline V gene encodes CDR1 SGHDT and CDR2 YYEEEE. V was pared by 2 bases and J by 8 bases, with 10 bases between. This CDR3 is CASSFRGVGYTF. DNA of the CDR3: TGTGCCAGCAGCTTTAGAGGAGTCGGCTACACCTTC.

The chain joins TRBV29-1 to TRBJ1-1; a weak D match, TRBD1 (6 bases). The CDR3 totals 13 residues. The germline V gene has CDR1 SQVTM and CDR2 ANQGSEA. V lost 4 bases and J 5 bases, leaving 14 bases between the germline ends. DNA for the CDR3: TGCAGCGTTGCCCAACCCAGGGGAACTGAAGCTTTCTTT. Translating gives CSVAQPRGTEAFF.

The chain employs TRBV11-2 and TRBJ2-7, with D perhaps TRBD1 (6 bases). The V gene lost 4 bases and the J gene lost 7 bases, with 17 bases spanning the gap. Germline CDR1 reads SGHAT; CDR2 reads FQNNGV. There are 14 residues in the CDR3. The CDR3 region has the DNA TGTGCCAGCAGCTACCGTCACAGGGTTCGGGAGCAGTACTTC. Translated: CASSYRHRVREQYF.

The chain recombines TRBV21-1 with TRBJ2-2; TRBD2, the D gene given by the table, was not confirmed from the DNA. TRBV21-1 is deemed a pseudogene. The CDR3 covers 17 residues. CDR3 residues: CASSKMASGPLQGELFF. CDR3 coding DNA: TGTGCCAGCAGCAAAATGGCTAGCGGACCCCTGCAGGGGGAGCTGTTTTTT.

The gene calls are TRBV27 and TRBJ2-5, with 11 positions matching TRBD1. Germline loops: CDR1 MNHEY, CDR2 SMNVEV (reference sequence). The ends lost 8 bases at V and 4 bases at J; junction bases unmatched: 6. This CDR3 contains 14 residues. CDR3 bases: TGTGCCAGCGGACAGGGGGCTCTCGGAGAGACCCAGTACTTC. This encodes CASGQGALGETQYF.

V gene TRBV19 combines with J gene TRBJ1-5; the D is unclear. Germline V gene lookup returns CDR1 LNHDA and CDR2 SQIVND (reference sequence). The CDR3 extends over 15 amino acids. Deletions cut 5 bases from V and 2 bases from J, with 13 bases between. The CDR3 DNA follows: TGTGCCAGTAGTCCCACGGGGTTGCGCAATCAGCCCCAGCATTTT. It specifies CASSPTGLRNQPQHF. The full variable domain, with the rest looked up from reference TRBV19 and TRBJ1-5, is DGGITQSPKYLFRKEGQNVTLSCEQNLNHDAMYWYRQDPGQGLRLIYYSQIVNDFQKGDIAEGYSVSREKKESFPLTVTSAQKNPTAFYLCASSPTGLRNQPQHFGDGTRLSIL.

The genes are TRBV21-1 and TRBJ2-2; the D segment call TRBD2 is taken from the table without a DNA check. TRBV21-1 is assigned pseudogene status. This CDR3 is 11 amino acids long. The DNA for the CDR3 is TGTGCCTGGGAGTCCACCGGGGAGCTGTTTTTT. Encoded protein: CAWESTGELFF.

V usage is TRBV7-9 and J usage is TRBJ2-1; 8 bases are a match to TRBD2. CDR3 length: 17 amino acids. V lost 3 bases and J lost 5; bases outside the gene matches: 12. CDR1 and CDR2 (germline): SEHNR, FQNEAQ (reference sequence). The DNA of the CDR3 is TGTGCCAGCAGCTTGGGTCCGGGGGGGTTGGTCCACAATGAGCAGTTCTTC. Amino acid sequence: CASSLGPGGLVHNEQFF.

Here the CDR3 reads CASSQAGRKNTGELFF. In DNA form, the CDR3 reads TGCGCCAGCAGCCAAGCGGGTAGGAAGAACACCGGGGAGCTGTTTTTT. The chain recombines TRBV4-1 with TRBJ2-2; D ambiguous. From germline, CDR1 is MGHRA and CDR2 YSYEKL. Between the trimmed V and J ends, which lost 1 base and 1 base, there was a span of 10 bases. The CDR3 length is 16 residues.

The rearrangement links TRBV30 to TRBJ1-2, with D possibly matching TRBD1 (6 bases). The V gene's germline CDR1 is GTSNPN and CDR2 SVGIG (reference sequence). Trimming left V 0 bases short and J 6 bases short, with 14 bases between. The CDR3 has 14 residues. The CDR3 is CAWSVTGQPDGYTF. The CDR3 DNA reads TGTGCCTGGAGTGTAACCGGACAGCCGGATGGCTACACCTTC.

The chain employs TRBV6-5 and TRBJ1-2, with a weak D call TRBD1 (5 bases). CDR1 MNHEY and CDR2 SVGAGI come from the germline V gene. The germline V and J ends were trimmed by 5 bases and 4 bases, with 14 bases remaining between them. The CDR3 length is 14 residues. The CDR3 is CASSAGRGSYGYTF. The DNA for the CDR3 is TGTGCCAGCAGTGCAGGAAGGGGTAGCTATGGCTACACCTTC.

The chain recombines TRBV6-5 with TRBJ2-1; 9 positions match TRBD2. Trimming cost V 2 bases and J 6 bases; bases outside gene matches: 5. CDR3 length: 15 amino acids. Germline values: CDR1 MNHEY, CDR2 SVGAGI. Written as DNA, the CDR3 is TGTGCCAGCAGTTACATAGCGGGAGTTCGCAATGAGCAGTTCTTC. Translated: CASSYIAGVRNEQFF.

The rearrangement uses TRBV27 and TRBJ2-5; TRBD2 is a possible D gene (6 bases). Germline V CDR1 and CDR2: MNHEY, SMNVEV (reference sequence). This CDR3 has 13 residues. V was clipped by 6 bases and J by 5 bases, with 13 bases between them. The CDR3 region has the DNA TGTGCCAGCAGCCCGGAGGCGGGGGAGACCCAGTACTTC. Translated, it gives CASSPEAGETQYF.

About this clone itself: Other DNA sequences of this sample code for an identical CDR3. The chain links TRBV6-5 to TRBJ1-2, with TRBD1 identical over 7 bases. Losses at the gene ends were 0 bases for V and 3 bases for J; bases not matched to a gene: 1. CDR1 and CDR2 (germline): MNHEY, SVGAGI. The CDR3 is 14 amino acids. The CDR3 DNA sequence: TGTGCCAGCAGTTACTCAGGGGGCGACTATGGCTACACCTTC. Translation gives CASSYSGGDYGYTF.

This clone is a singleton in its sample. The J gene is TRBJ2-2, the V gene TRBV25-1; 9 bases match TRBD1. With V trimmed by 3 bases and J by 2 bases, 10 bases remained unmatched. The CDR3 is 18 amino acids. The germline CDR1 and CDR2 sequences are MGHDK and SYGVNS. CDR3 residues: CASSDPPRQGVNTGELFF. CDR3 coding DNA: TGTGCCAGCAGTGATCCCCCAAGACAGGGGGTAAACACCGGGGAGCTGTTTTTT.

V and J are TRBV10-1 and TRBJ1-1, with D maybe TRBD1 (5 bases). The CDR3 length is 15 residues. CDR1 is WNHNN and CDR2 is SYGVQD in the germline V gene (reference sequence). The V end was cut by 0 bases, the J end by 5 bases, with 13 bases between. CDR3 loop: CASSESSGQKTEAFF. CDR3 DNA: TGCGCCAGCAGTGAGTCGTCTGGACAAAAGACTGAAGCTTTCTTT.

This clone was seen more than once but under ten times. The V and J genes are TRBV4-1 and TRBJ2-7; TRBD1 aligns across 9 bases. The J segment lost 1 base and the V segment lost 2 bases, leaving 12 bases of the junction unmatched. Germline V CDR1 and CDR2: MGHRA, YSYEKL. This CDR3 comprises 18 residues. The CDR3 is CASSQRWMGQGPSYEQYF. DNA for the CDR3: TGCGCCAGCAGCCAACGATGGATGGGACAGGGCCCATCCTACGAGCAGTACTTC.

V usage is TRBV6-6 and J usage is TRBJ2-7; no clear D gene. V lost 6 bases and J 4 bases, leaving 13 bases between the germline ends. The length of the CDR3 is 13 residues. CDR1 and CDR2 (germline): MNHNY, SVGAGI (reference sequence). CDR3: CASSRDFLYEQYF. The CDR3 nucleotides are TGTGCCAGCAGCCGAGACTTCCTATACGAGCAGTACTTC.

The chain recombines TRBV12-5 with TRBJ2-5; 7 nucleotides match TRBD2. This CDR3 has 16 amino acids. V lost 7 bases, J lost 4 bases, and 15 bases stayed unmatched. Germline CDR1 LGHNT, CDR2 FRNRAP. In DNA form, the CDR3 reads TGTGCTAGTGCCCTCGTCGGGGGGAGGGCCCCAGAGACCCAGTACTTC. Translated, it gives CASALVGGRAPETQYF.

The CDR3 bases are TGTGCCAGCAGTCGTACGACAGCCTCCTACGAGCAGTACTTC. Its translation: CASSRTTASYEQYF. The chain recombines TRBV2 with TRBJ2-7; tentatively, D is TRBD1 (5 bases). CDR3 length: 14 amino acids. Trimming left V 5 bases short and J 0 bases short, with 11 bases between. The V gene's germline CDR1 is SNHLY and CDR2 FYNNEI. Complete variable domain (other parts from reference TRBV2 and TRBJ2-7): EPEVTQTPSHQVTQMGQEVILRCVPISNHLYFYWYRQILGQKVEFLVSFYNNEISEKSEIFDDQFSVERPDGSNFTLKIRSTKLEDSAMYFCASSRTTASYEQYFGPGTRLTVT.